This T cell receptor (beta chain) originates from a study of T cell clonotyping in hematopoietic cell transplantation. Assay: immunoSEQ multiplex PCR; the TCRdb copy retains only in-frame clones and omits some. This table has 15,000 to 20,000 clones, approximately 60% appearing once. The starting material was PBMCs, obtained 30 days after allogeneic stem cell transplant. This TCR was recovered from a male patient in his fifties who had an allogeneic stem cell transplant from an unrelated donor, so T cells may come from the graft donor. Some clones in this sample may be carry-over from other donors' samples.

CDR3 sequence (DNA): TGTGCCAGCAGCTTGGCCGCGGTCTTAGGTGGCTACACCTTC. This encodes CASSLAAVLGGYTF. The chain is built from TRBV5-4 and TRBJ1-2; no firm D call. Between the trimmed V and J ends, which lost 0 bases and 7 bases, there was a span of 13 bases. The CDR3 sequence is 14 residues long. Germline CDR1 SGHNT, CDR2 YYREEE (reference sequence).